The rows below give T cell receptor beta chains drawn from one sample of a study of blood T cell repertoires in COVID-19. TCRdb's copy holds only in-frame clones and misses some; the assay was immunoSEQ multiplex PCR. Of about 210,000 clones in the sample, approximately 80% were seen once. The sequenced material came from PBMCs or T cells enriched from blood (not recorded which). All receptors come from a middle-aged man who had recovered from COVID-19. Both conserved end residues are part of each CDR3. D genes are given only for firm matches. Rows may omit the clone size; those that give it use once, few, many or a size class.

J gene: TRBJ1-2; V gene: TRBV5-6; clone size: NA; D gene: NA; CDR3 DNA: TGTGCCAGCAGCTCCGCGGGCTACTTGAGAAACTATGGCTACACCTTC; CDR3 protein: CASSSAGYLRNYGYTF
J gene: TRBJ2-5; V gene: TRBV24-1; clone size: NA; D gene: NA; CDR3 DNA: TGTGCCACCGGCGGGGGCGGACAAGAGACCCAGTACTTC; CDR3 protein: CATGGGGQETQYF
J gene: TRBJ2-3; V gene: TRBV3-1/TRBV3-2; clone size: NA; D gene: TRBD2; CDR3 DNA: TGTGCCAGCAGCCCCGGGACTAGGGTAGATACGCAGTATTTT; CDR3 protein: CASSPGTRVDTQYF
J gene: TRBJ2-1; V gene: TRBV28; clone size: NA; D gene: TRBD2; CDR3 DNA: TGTGCCAGCAGTTCCCCGGGAGCGGGAGGGCCGGTGGGAACTTACAATGAGCAGTTCTTC; CDR3 protein: CASSSPGAGGPVGTYNEQFF
J gene: TRBJ1-5; V gene: TRBV5-1; clone size: NA; D gene: NA; CDR3 DNA: TGCGCCAGCCAGCTTTATTCGGGGGGAGGACAGCCCCAGCATTTT; CDR3 protein: CASQLYSGGGQPQHF
J gene: TRBJ2-7; V gene: TRBV7-9; clone size: few; D gene: TRBD1; CDR3 DNA: TGTGCCAGCAGCTCCCAGGTGGGACAGGTTTACGAGCAGTACTTC; CDR3 protein: CASSSQVGQVYEQYF
J gene: TRBJ2-1; V gene: TRBV29-1; clone size: NA; D gene: TRBD1; CDR3 DNA: TGCAGCGTTGGGGACAGAGAGCAGTTCTTC; CDR3 protein: CSVGDREQFF
J gene: TRBJ2-2; V gene: TRBV30; clone size: once; D gene: NA; CDR3 DNA: TGTGCTCGAAGGCGGGGCGGGGAGCTGTTTTTT; CDR3 protein: CARRRGGELFF
J gene: TRBJ2-1; V gene: TRBV9; clone size: NA; D gene: NA; CDR3 DNA: TGTGCCAGCAGCAACCGGGACTACAATGAGCAGTTCTTC; CDR3 protein: CASSNRDYNEQFF
J gene: TRBJ2-2; V gene: TRBV19; clone size: few; D gene: NA; CDR3 DNA: TGTGCCAGCCGGTATAGCGGCATCACCGGGGAGCTGTTTTTT; CDR3 protein: CASRYSGITGELFF
J gene: TRBJ2-5; V gene: TRBV10-3; clone size: NA; D gene: TRBD2; CDR3 DNA: TGTGCCATCAGTGAGGGACTAGCAGGAGGGGAGACCCAGTACTTC; CDR3 protein: CAISEGLAGGETQYF
J gene: TRBJ2-1; V gene: TRBV7-3; clone size: NA; D gene: TRBD2; CDR3 DNA: TGTGCCAGCAGCTTAACGAGGACTAGTCGGGAGCAGTTCTTC; CDR3 protein: CASSLTRTSREQFF
J gene: TRBJ2-2; V gene: TRBV9; clone size: NA; D gene: TRBD1; CDR3 DNA: TGTGCCAGCAGCGCCTGGACAGGCACGAACACCGGGGAGCTGTTTTTT; CDR3 protein: CASSAWTGTNTGELFF
J gene: TRBJ1-2; V gene: TRBV11-1; clone size: NA; D gene: TRBD1; CDR3 DNA: TGTGCCAGCAGCTCTTATTCCGGGACAGGGGACTATGGCTACACCTTC; CDR3 protein: CASSSYSGTGDYGYTF
J gene: TRBJ2-7; V gene: TRBV12-3/TRBV12-4; clone size: NA; D gene: NA; CDR3 DNA: TGTGCCACCGCCCTAGCGAACCCTTACGAGCAGTACTTC; CDR3 protein: CATALANPYEQYF
J gene: TRBJ1-5; V gene: TRBV19; clone size: NA; D gene: TRBD1; CDR3 DNA: TGTGCCAGTAGTCGGGACAGGGGAGGGAGCAATCAGCCCCAGCATTTT; CDR3 protein: CASSRDRGGSNQPQHF
J gene: TRBJ2-5; V gene: TRBV27; clone size: NA; D gene: TRBD2; CDR3 DNA: TGTGCCAGCAGTTTATCGACTAGCGGGAGGGGAGGAGCCCAGTACTTC; CDR3 protein: CASSLSTSGRGGAQYF
J gene: TRBJ2-2; V gene: TRBV7-2; clone size: NA; D gene: TRBD2; CDR3 DNA: TGTGCCAGCAGCTTATACGCGGGGGACACCGGGGAGCTGTTTTTT; CDR3 protein: CASSLYAGDTGELFF
J gene: TRBJ1-1; V gene: TRBV29-1; clone size: NA; D gene: NA; CDR3 DNA: TGCAGCGTCAGGGACAAAGGCGAAGCTTTCTTT; CDR3 protein: CSVRDKGEAFF
J gene: TRBJ1-2; V gene: TRBV2; clone size: NA; D gene: NA; CDR3 DNA: TGTGCCAGCACAGGTGGGGGCGGTTATGGCTACACCTTC; CDR3 protein: CASTGGGGYGYTF
J gene: TRBJ2-1; V gene: TRBV7-9; clone size: NA; D gene: NA; CDR3 DNA: TGTGCCAGCAGCTTAGTATTCTACAATGAGCAGTTCTTC; CDR3 protein: CASSLVFYNEQFF
J gene: TRBJ2-1; V gene: TRBV11-3; clone size: NA; D gene: NA; CDR3 DNA: TGTGCCAGCAGCATCGAGAGCTCCTACAATGAGCAGTTCTTC; CDR3 protein: CASSIESSYNEQFF
J gene: TRBJ1-5; V gene: TRBV7-2; clone size: NA; D gene: NA; CDR3 DNA: TGTGCCAGCAGCTTAGGTGCTCCAGGGAATCAGCCCCAGCATTTT; CDR3 protein: CASSLGAPGNQPQHF
J gene: TRBJ1-1; V gene: TRBV30; clone size: few; D gene: TRBD1; CDR3 DNA: TGTGCCTCGGACAGGGGAGACACTGAAGCTTTCTTT; CDR3 protein: CASDRGDTEAFF
J gene: TRBJ1-6; V gene: TRBV10-2; clone size: few; D gene: NA; CDR3 DNA: TGCGCCAGCAGTGAGAGGAGAGGCAATTCACCCCTCCACTTT; CDR3 protein: CASSERRGNSPLHF
J gene: TRBJ2-7; V gene: TRBV18; clone size: few; D gene: TRBD2; CDR3 DNA: TGTGCCAGCTCATCCGACCGGGACTACAAAAGAAACTCCTACGAGCAGTACTTC; CDR3 protein: CASSSDRDYKRNSYEQYF
J gene: TRBJ1-5; V gene: TRBV18; clone size: NA; D gene: NA; CDR3 DNA: TGTGCCAGCTCATCGACCGGACGGGGTAATCAGCCCCAGCATTTT; CDR3 protein: CASSSTGRGNQPQHF